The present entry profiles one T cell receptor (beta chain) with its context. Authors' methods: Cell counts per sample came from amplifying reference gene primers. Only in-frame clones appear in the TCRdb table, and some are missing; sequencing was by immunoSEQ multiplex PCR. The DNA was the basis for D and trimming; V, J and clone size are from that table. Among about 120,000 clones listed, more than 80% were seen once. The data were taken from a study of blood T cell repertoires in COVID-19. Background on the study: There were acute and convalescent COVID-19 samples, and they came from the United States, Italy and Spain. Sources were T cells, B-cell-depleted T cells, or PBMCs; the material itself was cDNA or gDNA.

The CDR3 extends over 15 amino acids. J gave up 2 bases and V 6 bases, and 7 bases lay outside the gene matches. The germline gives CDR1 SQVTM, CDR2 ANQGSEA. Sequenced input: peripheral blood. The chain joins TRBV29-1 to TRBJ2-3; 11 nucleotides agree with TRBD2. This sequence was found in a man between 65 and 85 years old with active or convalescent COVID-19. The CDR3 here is CSVPTSGGYTDTQYF. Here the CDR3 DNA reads TGCAGCGTCCCTACTAGCGGGGGTTACACAGATACGCAGTATTTT.